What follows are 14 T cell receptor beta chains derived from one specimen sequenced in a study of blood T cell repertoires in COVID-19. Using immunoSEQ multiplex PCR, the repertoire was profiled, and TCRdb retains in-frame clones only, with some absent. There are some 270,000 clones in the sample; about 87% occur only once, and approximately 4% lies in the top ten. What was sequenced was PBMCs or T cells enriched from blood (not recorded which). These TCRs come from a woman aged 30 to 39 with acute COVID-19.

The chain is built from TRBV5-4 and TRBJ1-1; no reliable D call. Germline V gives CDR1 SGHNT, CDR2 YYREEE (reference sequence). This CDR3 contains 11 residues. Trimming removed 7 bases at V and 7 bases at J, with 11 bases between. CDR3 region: CASAGGSEAFF. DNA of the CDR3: TGTGCCAGCGCCGGCGGTAGTGAAGCTTTCTTT.

The DNA of the CDR3 is TGTGCCAGCAGCCAACCCGTAGCTAGCGGGGGTTCCTACAATGAGCAGTTCTTC. Translating gives CASSQPVASGGSYNEQFF. The rearrangement links TRBV3-1 (or the pseudogene TRBV3-2) to TRBJ2-1, with TRBD2 identical over 10 bases. V lost 2 bases to trimming and J lost 1 base; unmatched junction nucleotides: 8. There are 18 residues in the CDR3. Germline-derived CDR1 and CDR2 are LGHDT and YNNKEL (reference sequence).

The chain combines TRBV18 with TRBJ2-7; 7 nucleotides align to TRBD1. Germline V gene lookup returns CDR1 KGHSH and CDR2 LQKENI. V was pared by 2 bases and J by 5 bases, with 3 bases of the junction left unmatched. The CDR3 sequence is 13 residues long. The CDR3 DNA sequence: TGTGCCAGCTCACCAGGACAGGCGGACGAGCAGTACTTC. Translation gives CASSPGQADEQYF.

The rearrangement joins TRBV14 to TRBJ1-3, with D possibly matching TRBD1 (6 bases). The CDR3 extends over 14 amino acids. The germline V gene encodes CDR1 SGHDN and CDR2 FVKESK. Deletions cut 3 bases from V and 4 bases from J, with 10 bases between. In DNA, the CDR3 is TGTGCCAGCAGCCAGCCTACAGGGGGAAACACCATATATTTT. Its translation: CASSQPTGGNTIYF.

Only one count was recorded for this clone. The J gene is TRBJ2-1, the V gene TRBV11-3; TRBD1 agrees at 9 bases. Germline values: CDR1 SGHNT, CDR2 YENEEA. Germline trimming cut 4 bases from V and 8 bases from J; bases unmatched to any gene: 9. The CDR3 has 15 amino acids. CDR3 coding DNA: TGTGCCAGCAGCTCACAGGGGGCACCCGTGGATGAGCAGTTCTTC. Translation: CASSSQGAPVDEQFF.

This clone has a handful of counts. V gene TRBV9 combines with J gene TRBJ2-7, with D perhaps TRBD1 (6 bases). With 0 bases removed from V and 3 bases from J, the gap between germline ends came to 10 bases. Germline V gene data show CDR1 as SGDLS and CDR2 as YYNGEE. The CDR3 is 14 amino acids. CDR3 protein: CASSVEGELYEQYF. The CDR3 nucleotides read TGTGCCAGCAGCGTAGAGGGGGAACTCTACGAGCAGTACTTC.

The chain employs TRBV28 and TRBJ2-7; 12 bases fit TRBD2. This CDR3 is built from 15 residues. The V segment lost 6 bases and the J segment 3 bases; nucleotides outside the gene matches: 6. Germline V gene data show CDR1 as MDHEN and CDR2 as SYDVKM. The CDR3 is CASSPSGRALYEQYF. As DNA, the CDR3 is TGTGCCAGCAGCCCTAGCGGGAGGGCCCTCTACGAGCAGTACTTC.

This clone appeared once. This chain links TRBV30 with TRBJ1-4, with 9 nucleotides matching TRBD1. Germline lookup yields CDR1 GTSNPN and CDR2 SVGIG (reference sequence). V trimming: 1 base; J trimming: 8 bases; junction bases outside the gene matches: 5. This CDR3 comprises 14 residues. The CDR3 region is CAWSAGTGLEKLFF. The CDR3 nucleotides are TGTGCCTGGAGTGCCGGGACAGGGCTAGAAAAACTGTTTTTT.

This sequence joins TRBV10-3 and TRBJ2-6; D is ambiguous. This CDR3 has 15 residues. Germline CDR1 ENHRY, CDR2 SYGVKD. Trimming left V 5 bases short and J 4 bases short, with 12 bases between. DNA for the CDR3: TGTGCCATCAGTACGCAGAATGCCGGGGCCAACGTCCTGACTTTC. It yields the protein CAISTQNAGANVLTF.

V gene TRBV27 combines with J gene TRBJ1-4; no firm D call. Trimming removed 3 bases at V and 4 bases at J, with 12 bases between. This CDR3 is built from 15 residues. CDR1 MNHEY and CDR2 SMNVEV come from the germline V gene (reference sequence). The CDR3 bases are TGTGCCAGCAGTTTCCAAGGCGGACTTAATGAAAAACTGTTTTTT. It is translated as CASSFQGGLNEKLFF.

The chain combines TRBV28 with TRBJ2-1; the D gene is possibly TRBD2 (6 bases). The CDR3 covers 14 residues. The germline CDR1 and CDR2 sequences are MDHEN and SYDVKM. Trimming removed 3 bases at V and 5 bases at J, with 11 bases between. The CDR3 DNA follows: TGTGCCAGCAGTTTCTCCCGGGAGAACAATGAGCAGTTCTTC. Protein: CASSFSRENNEQFF.

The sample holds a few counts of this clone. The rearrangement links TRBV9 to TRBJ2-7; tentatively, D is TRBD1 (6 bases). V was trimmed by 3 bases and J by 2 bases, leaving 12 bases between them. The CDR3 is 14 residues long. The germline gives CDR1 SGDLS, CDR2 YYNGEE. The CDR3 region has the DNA TGTGCCAGCAGCGCCCGGGACAAGACCTACGAGCAGTACTTC. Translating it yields CASSARDKTYEQYF.

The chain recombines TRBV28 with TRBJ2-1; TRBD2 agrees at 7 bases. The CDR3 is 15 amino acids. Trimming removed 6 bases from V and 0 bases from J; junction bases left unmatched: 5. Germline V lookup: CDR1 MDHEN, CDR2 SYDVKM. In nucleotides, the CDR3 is TGTGCCAGCAGGGGAGCGGGAAGCTCCTACAATGAGCAGTTCTTC. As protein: CASRGAGSSYNEQFF. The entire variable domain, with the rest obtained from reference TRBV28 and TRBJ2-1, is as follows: DVKVTQSSRYLVKRTGEKVFLECVQDMDHENMFWYRQDPGLGLRLIYFSYDVKMKEKGDIPEGYSVSREKKERFSLILESASTNQTSMYLCASRGAGSSYNEQFFGPGTRLTVL.

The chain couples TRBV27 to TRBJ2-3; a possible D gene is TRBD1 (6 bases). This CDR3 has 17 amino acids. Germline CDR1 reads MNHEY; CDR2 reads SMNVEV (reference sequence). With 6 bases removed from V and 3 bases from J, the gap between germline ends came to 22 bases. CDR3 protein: CASSLEGGFQGTDTQYF. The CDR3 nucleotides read TGTGCCAGCAGCCTCGAGGGTGGCTTTCAGGGGACAGATACGCAGTATTTT.